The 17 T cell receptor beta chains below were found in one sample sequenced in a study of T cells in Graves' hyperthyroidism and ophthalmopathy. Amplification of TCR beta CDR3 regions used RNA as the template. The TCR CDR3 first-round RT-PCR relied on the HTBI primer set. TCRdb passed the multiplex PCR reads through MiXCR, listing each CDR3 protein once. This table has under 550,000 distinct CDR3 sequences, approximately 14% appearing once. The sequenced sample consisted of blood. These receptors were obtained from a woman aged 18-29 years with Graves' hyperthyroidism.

The DNA of the CDR3 is TGTGCCAGCAGCCCAGGGGGTTACCTCTCCTACAATGAGCAGTTCTTC. This codes for CASSPGGYLSYNEQFF. This chain uses TRBV9 with TRBJ2-1; 7 nucleotides match TRBD1. Germline V gene sequence: CDR1 SGDLS, CDR2 YYNGEE. This CDR3 region has 16 residues. V lost 4 bases to trimming and J lost 0 bases; unmatched junction nucleotides: 7.

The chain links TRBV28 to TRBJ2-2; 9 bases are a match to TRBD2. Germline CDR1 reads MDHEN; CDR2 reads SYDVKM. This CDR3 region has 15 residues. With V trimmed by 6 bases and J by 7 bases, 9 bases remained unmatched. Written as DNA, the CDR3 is TGTGCCAGCAGAACCGGGACTAGCTCTGTCGGGGAGCTGTTTTTT. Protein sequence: CASRTGTSSVGELFF.

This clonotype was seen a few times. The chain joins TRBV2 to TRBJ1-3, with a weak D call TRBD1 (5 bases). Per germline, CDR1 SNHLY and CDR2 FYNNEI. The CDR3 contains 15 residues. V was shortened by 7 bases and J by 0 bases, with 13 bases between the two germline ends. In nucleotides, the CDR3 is TGTGCCAGCACCCCGGCAGGGAGCTCTGGAAACACCATATATTTT. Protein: CASTPAGSSGNTIYF.

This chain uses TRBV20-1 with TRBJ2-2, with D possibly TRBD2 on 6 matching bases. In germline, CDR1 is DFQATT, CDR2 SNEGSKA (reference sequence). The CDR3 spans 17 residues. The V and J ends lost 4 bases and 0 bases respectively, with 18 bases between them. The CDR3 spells CSATSPFGTPNTGELFF. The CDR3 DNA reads TGCAGTGCTACTTCCCCCTTTGGGACTCCGAACACCGGGGAGCTGTTTTTT.

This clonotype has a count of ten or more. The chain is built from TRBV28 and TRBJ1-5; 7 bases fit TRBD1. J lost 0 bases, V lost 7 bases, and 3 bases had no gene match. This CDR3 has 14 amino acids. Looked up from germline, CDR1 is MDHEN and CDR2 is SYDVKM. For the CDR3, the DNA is TGTGCCAGCACATGGGACAGTAGCAATCAGCCCCAGCATTTT. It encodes CASTWDSSNQPQHF.

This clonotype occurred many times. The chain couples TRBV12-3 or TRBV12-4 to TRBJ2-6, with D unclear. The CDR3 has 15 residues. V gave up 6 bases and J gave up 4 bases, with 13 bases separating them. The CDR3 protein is CASSLTGSGANVLTF. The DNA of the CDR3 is TGTGCCAGCAGCCTTACCGGGTCCGGGGCCAACGTCCTGACTTTC.

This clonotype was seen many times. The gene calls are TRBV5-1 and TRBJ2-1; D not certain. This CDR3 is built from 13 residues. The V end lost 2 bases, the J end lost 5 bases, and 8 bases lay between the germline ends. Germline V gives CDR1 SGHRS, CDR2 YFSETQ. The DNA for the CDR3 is TGCGCCAGCAGCTTCACACTAAACAATGAGCAGTTCTTC. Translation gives CASSFTLNNEQFF.

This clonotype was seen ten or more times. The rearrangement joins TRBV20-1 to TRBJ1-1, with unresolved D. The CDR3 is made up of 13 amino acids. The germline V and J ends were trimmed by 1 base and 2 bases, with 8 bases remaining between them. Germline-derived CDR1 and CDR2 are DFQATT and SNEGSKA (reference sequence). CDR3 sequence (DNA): TGCAGTGCTAGAGTTAACAGCAACACTGAAGCTTTCTTT. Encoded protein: CSARVNSNTEAFF.

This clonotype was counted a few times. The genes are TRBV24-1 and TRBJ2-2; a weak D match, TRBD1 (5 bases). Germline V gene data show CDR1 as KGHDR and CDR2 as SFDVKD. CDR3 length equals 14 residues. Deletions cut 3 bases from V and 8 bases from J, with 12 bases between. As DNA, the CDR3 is TGTGCCACCAGTGATCCCAGGGCTGAGGGGGAGCTGTTTTTT. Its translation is CATSDPRAEGELFF.

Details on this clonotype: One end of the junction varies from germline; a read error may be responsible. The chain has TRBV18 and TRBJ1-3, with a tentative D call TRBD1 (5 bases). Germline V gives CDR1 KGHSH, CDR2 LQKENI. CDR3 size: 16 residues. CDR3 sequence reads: CASSPKGLAPGNTIHF. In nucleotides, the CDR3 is TGTGCCAGCTCACCGAAGGGGCTAGCCCCTGGAAACACCATACATTTT.

The CDR3 spells CASSATDSTLSPQHF. DNA for the CDR3: TGTGCCAGCAGTGCCACGGACAGCACCCTCTCCCCCCAGCATTTT. The chain joins TRBV6-1 to TRBJ1-5, with D possibly TRBD1 on 6 matching bases. The CDR3 covers 15 residues. V gave up 4 bases and J gave up 10 bases, with 20 bases separating them. From germline, CDR1 is MNHNS and CDR2 SASEGT.

CDR3 nucleotide sequence: TGTGCCAGCAGCTTACCGGGACAGGGGAGGAACACTGAAGCTTTCTTT. It encodes CASSLPGQGRNTEAFF. This chain links TRBV5-6 with TRBJ1-1; the match to TRBD1 covers 10 bases. The CDR3 extends over 16 amino acids. Germline V gene sequence: CDR1 SGHDT, CDR2 YYEEEE. V trimming: 2 bases; J trimming: 1 base; junction bases outside the gene matches: 5.

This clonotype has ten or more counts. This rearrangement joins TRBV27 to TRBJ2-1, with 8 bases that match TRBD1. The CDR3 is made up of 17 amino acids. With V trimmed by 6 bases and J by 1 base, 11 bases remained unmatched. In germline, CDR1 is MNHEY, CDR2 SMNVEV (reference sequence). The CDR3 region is CASSLRRTGLSYNEQFF. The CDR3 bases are TGTGCCAGCAGCTTACGAAGGACAGGGTTATCCTACAATGAGCAGTTCTTC.

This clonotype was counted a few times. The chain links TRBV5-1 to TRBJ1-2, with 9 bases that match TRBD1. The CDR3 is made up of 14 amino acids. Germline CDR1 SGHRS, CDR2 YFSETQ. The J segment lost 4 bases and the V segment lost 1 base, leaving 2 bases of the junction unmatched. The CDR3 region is CASSLTGQGYGYTF. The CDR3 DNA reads TGCGCCAGCAGCTTGACGGGACAGGGCTATGGCTACACCTTC.

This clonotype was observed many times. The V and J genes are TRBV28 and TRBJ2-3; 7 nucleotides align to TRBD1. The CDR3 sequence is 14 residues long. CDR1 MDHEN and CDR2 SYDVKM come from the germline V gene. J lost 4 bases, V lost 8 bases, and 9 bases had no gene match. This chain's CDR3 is CASLTGVRADTQYF. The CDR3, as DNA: TGTGCCAGCCTCACAGGGGTAAGGGCAGATACGCAGTATTTT.

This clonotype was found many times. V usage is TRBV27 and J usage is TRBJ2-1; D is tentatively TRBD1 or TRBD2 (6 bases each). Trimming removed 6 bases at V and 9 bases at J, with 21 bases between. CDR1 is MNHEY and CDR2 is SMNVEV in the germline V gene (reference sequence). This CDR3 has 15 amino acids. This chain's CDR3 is CASSRRLGGWVEQFF. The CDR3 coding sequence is TGTGCCAGCAGCCGCAGACTAGGGGGGTGGGTTGAGCAGTTCTTC.

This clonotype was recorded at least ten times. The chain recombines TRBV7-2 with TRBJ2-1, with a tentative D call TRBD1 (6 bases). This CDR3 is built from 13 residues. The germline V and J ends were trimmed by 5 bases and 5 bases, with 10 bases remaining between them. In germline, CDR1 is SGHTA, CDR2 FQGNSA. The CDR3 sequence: CASSQGQHNEQFF. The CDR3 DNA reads TGTGCCAGCAGCCAAGGACAGCACAATGAGCAGTTCTTC.